This is a list of T cell receptor beta chains from one sample in a study of shared clonotypes between healthy human individuals. The method was immunoSEQ multiplex PCR; TCRdb's version includes in-frame clones alone and lacks a portion of them. The data hold around 560,000 clones, with approximately 95% observed a single time. Sequencing was carried out using naive CD8+ T cells sorted from blood. The origin of the receptors is a woman aged 30 to 39 in good health. CDR3s include the opening cysteine and the closing phenylalanine or tryptophan. Fields, in order: CDR3 protein, CDR3 DNA, J gene, clone size, V gene, D gene. The D gene is left open where the match is weak. Expanded clones are given a class, and other clones once, few, many or no size at all.

CDR3: CASSQTADPYEQYF
DNA: TGTGCCAGCAGCCAAACAGCCGATCCCTACGAGCAGTACTTC
J: TRBJ2-7
size: -
V: TRBV14
D: -

CDR3: CASSFAGSGDGYTF
DNA: TGTGCCAGCAGCTTCGCCGGATCAGGTGATGGCTACACCTTC
J: TRBJ1-2
size: -
V: TRBV13
D: -

CDR3: CASSFLFMGVTTGELFF
DNA: TGTGCCAGCAGCTTTCTTTTTATGGGAGTTACCACCGGGGAGCTGTTTTTT
J: TRBJ2-2
size: -
V: TRBV7-8
D: -

CDR3: CASSQGVTGWYEQYF
DNA: TGTGCCAGCAGCCAAGGGGTGACAGGGTGGTACGAGCAGTACTTC
J: TRBJ2-7
size: -
V: TRBV5-6
D: TRBD1

CDR3: CASSLARTGSSYGYTF
DNA: TGCGCCAGCAGTTTAGCTCGGACGGGATCGAGCTATGGCTACACCTTC
J: TRBJ1-2
size: -
V: TRBV10-2
D: -

CDR3: CASRPQGGTEAFF
DNA: TGTGCCAGCAGGCCTCAGGGGGGCACTGAAGCTTTCTTT
J: TRBJ1-1
size: -
V: TRBV7-6
D: TRBD1

CDR3: CASSPDLNSYNEQFF
DNA: TGCGCCAGCAGCCCCGACTTGAACTCCTACAATGAGCAGTTCTTC
J: TRBJ2-1
size: -
V: TRBV5-1
D: -

CDR3: CASSLEQGAKQYF
DNA: TGCGCCAGCAGCTTGGAACAGGGGGCTAAGCAGTACTTC
J: TRBJ2-4
size: -
V: TRBV5-1
D: TRBD1

CDR3: CASSSSDRPIDTQYF
DNA: TGTGCCAGCAGTTCATCGGACCGCCCTATAGATACGCAGTATTTT
J: TRBJ2-3
size: -
V: TRBV27
D: -

CDR3: CASSQVPPYEQYF
DNA: TGCGCCAGCAGCCAAGTTCCCCCCTACGAGCAGTACTTC
J: TRBJ2-7
size: -
V: TRBV4-1
D: -

CDR3: CASRLLAGPDTQYF
DNA: TGTGCCAGCAGACTTCTAGCGGGTCCAGATACGCAGTATTTT
J: TRBJ2-3
size: -
V: TRBV7-9
D: TRBD2

CDR3: CASIQSGGVRETQYF
DNA: TGTGCCAGCATCCAGAGTGGGGGGGTACGAGAGACCCAGTACTTC
J: TRBJ2-5
size: -
V: TRBV6-5
D: TRBD2

CDR3: CASSFNMGPVDTQYF
DNA: TGTGCCAGCAGCTTTAATATGGGACCGGTAGATACGCAGTATTTT
J: TRBJ2-3
size: -
V: TRBV7-8
D: -

CDR3: CAWSVSSGSLYEQFF
DNA: TGTGCCTGGAGTGTGTCTAGCGGGAGTCTCTATGAGCAGTTCTTC
J: TRBJ2-1
size: -
V: TRBV30
D: TRBD2

CDR3: CASSLLAGASDTQYF
DNA: TGCGCCAGCAGTCTCCTAGCGGGAGCGTCAGATACGCAGTATTTT
J: TRBJ2-3
size: -
V: TRBV4-1
D: TRBD2

CDR3: CASFGTDTQYF
DNA: TGTGCCAGCTTCGGGACAGATACGCAGTATTTT
J: TRBJ2-3
size: -
V: TRBV6-1
D: -

CDR3: CASSDQGAASYPEAFF
DNA: TGTGCCAGCAGTGACCAGGGGGCGGCTTCCTACCCTGAAGCTTTCTTT
J: TRBJ1-1
size: -
V: TRBV2
D: TRBD1

CDR3: CASGQLAQETQYF
DNA: TGTGCCAGCGGGCAACTAGCACAAGAGACCCAGTACTTC
J: TRBJ2-5
size: -
V: TRBV6-5
D: -

CDR3: CASSFGTYYEQYF
DNA: TGTGCCAGCAGTTTCGGGACATACTACGAGCAGTACTTC
J: TRBJ2-7
size: -
V: TRBV28
D: -

CDR3: CASRAELAGVGEQFF
DNA: TGTGCCAGCAGAGCTGAACTAGCGGGAGTCGGTGAGCAGTTCTTC
J: TRBJ2-1
size: -
V: TRBV9
D: TRBD2

CDR3: CASSGPGTIYEQYF
DNA: TGTGCCAGCAGTGGTCCCGGAACCATCTACGAGCAGTACTTC
J: TRBJ2-7
size: -
V: TRBV28
D: -

CDR3: CATHHLAGETQYF
DNA: TGTGCCACTCACCACTTAGCGGGAGAGACCCAGTACTTC
J: TRBJ2-5
size: -
V: TRBV28
D: TRBD2

CDR3: CASSLHQGYTEAFF
DNA: TGCGCCAGCAGCTTGCATCAGGGTTACACTGAAGCTTTCTTT
J: TRBJ1-1
size: -
V: TRBV5-1
D: -

CDR3: CASSEGSRTGAYEQYF
DNA: TGCGCCAGCAGTGAGGGTTCGCGGACGGGGGCCTACGAGCAGTACTTC
J: TRBJ2-7
size: once
V: TRBV10-1
D: -

CDR3: CASSDSFNTPTEAFF
DNA: TGTGCCAGCAGTGACTCGTTCAACACGCCCACTGAAGCTTTCTTT
J: TRBJ1-1
size: -
V: TRBV6-4
D: -

CDR3: CASRPHNTEAFF
DNA: TGTGCCAGCAGACCACATAACACTGAAGCTTTCTTT
J: TRBJ1-1
size: -
V: TRBV2
D: -

CDR3: CASSLGRIGATGELFF
DNA: TGTGCCAGCAGCCTGGGACGGATCGGCGCCACCGGGGAGCTGTTTTTT
J: TRBJ2-2
size: -
V: TRBV13
D: -

CDR3: CASSLNSGSSGDTQYF
DNA: TGTGCCAGCAGCTTGAATAGCGGGAGCAGTGGAGATACGCAGTATTTT
J: TRBJ2-3
size: -
V: TRBV7-2
D: TRBD2

CDR3: CASGTVEQYF
DNA: TGTGCCAGCGGGACCGTCGAGCAGTACTTC
J: TRBJ2-7
size: -
V: TRBV27
D: -

CDR3: CASRTRGTEAFF
DNA: TGTGCCAGCAGAACCAGGGGGACGGAAGCTTTCTTT
J: TRBJ1-1
size: -
V: TRBV28
D: TRBD1

CDR3: CASSLVAGLTYEQYF
DNA: TGTGCCAGCAGTTTAGTTGCAGGGCTAACCTACGAGCAGTACTTC
J: TRBJ2-7
size: -
V: TRBV28
D: -

CDR3: CASSASAGDSNQPQHF
DNA: TGTGCCAGCAGCGCTTCGGCAGGGGATAGCAATCAGCCCCAGCATTTT
J: TRBJ1-5
size: -
V: TRBV27
D: -

CDR3: CASSSYRYEQYF
DNA: TGTGCCAGCAGCTCCTACAGATACGAGCAGTACTTC
J: TRBJ2-7
size: -
V: TRBV7-9
D: -

CDR3: CASSLVGTGADEQFF
DNA: TGTGCCAGCAGTTTAGTCGGGACAGGGGCCGATGAGCAGTTCTTC
J: TRBJ2-1
size: -
V: TRBV27
D: TRBD1

CDR3: CASSVYRGSYEQYF
DNA: TGTGCCAGCAGTGTATACAGGGGGTCCTACGAGCAGTACTTC
J: TRBJ2-7
size: -
V: TRBV6-5
D: TRBD1

CDR3: CASSLVPGGGNYGYTF
DNA: TGTGCCAGCAGCTTAGTACCGGGTGGGGGGAACTATGGCTACACCTTC
J: TRBJ1-2
size: -
V: TRBV7-8
D: -

CDR3: CSVVGTGYEQYF
DNA: TGCAGCGTTGTAGGGACAGGGTACGAGCAGTACTTC
J: TRBJ2-7
size: -
V: TRBV29-1
D: TRBD1

CDR3: CASSERGDKGLSPLHF
DNA: TGTGCCAGCAGTGAAAGAGGGGACAAGGGGCTGTCACCCCTCCACTTT
J: TRBJ1-6
size: -
V: TRBV25-1
D: -

CDR3: CASKLLAGGMGTGELFF
DNA: TGTGCCAGTAAACTACTAGCGGGAGGAATGGGCACCGGGGAGCTGTTTTTT
J: TRBJ2-2
size: -
V: TRBV19
D: TRBD2

CDR3: CASSQSTYEQYF
DNA: TGTGCCAGCAGCCAGTCTACCTACGAGCAGTACTTC
J: TRBJ2-7
size: -
V: TRBV7-2
D: -

CDR3: CASSIERQGIQPQHF
DNA: TGTGCCAGCAGTATCGAGAGACAGGGAATCCAGCCCCAGCATTTT
J: TRBJ1-5
size: -
V: TRBV28
D: TRBD1

CDR3: CASSLSSAGGYEQYF
DNA: TGTGCCAGCAGTTTATCCTCGGCGGGAGGTTACGAGCAGTACTTC
J: TRBJ2-7
size: -
V: TRBV27
D: TRBD2

CDR3: CASSAGAGTEAFF
DNA: TGTGCCAGCAGCGCAGGGGCAGGCACTGAAGCTTTCTTT
J: TRBJ1-1
size: -
V: TRBV9
D: -

CDR3: CAPPVVEASPYEQYF
DNA: TGTGCTCCTCCGGTAGTCGAGGCCTCCCCCTACGAGCAGTACTTC
J: TRBJ2-7
size: -
V: TRBV30
D: -

CDR3: CASSRDRAWDQYF
DNA: TGTGCCAGCAGCCGGGACAGGGCATGGGACCAGTACTTC
J: TRBJ2-5
size: -
V: TRBV27
D: TRBD1